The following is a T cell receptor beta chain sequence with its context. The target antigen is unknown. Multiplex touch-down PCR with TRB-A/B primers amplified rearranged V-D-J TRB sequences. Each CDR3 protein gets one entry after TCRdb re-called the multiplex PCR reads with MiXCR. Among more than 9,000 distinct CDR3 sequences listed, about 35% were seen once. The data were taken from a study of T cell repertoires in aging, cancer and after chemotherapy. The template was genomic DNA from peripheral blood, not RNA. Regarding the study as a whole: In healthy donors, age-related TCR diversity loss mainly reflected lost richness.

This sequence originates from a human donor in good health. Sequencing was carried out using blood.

The chain's CDR3 is CASSENSYQPQHF. The CDR3 DNA is TGTGCCAGCAGTGAGAACTCTTATCAGCCCCAGCATTTT. The genes are TRBV12-3 or TRBV12-4 and TRBJ1-5; D not resolved. V was clipped by 5 bases and J by 5 bases, with 10 bases between them. The CDR3 has 13 amino acids.